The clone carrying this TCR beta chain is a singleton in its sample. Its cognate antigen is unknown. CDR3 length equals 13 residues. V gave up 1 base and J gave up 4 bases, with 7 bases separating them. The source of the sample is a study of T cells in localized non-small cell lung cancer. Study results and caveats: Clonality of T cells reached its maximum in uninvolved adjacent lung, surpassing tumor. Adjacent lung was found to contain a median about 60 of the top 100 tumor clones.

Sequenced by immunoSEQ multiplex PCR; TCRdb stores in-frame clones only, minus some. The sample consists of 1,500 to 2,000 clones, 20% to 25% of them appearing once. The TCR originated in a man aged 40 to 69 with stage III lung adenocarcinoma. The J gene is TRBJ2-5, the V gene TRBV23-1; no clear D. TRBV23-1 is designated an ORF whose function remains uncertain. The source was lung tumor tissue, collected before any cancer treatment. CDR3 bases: TGCGCCAGCAGTCAATGGGCACGAGAGACCCAGTACTTC. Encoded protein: CASSQWARETQYF.